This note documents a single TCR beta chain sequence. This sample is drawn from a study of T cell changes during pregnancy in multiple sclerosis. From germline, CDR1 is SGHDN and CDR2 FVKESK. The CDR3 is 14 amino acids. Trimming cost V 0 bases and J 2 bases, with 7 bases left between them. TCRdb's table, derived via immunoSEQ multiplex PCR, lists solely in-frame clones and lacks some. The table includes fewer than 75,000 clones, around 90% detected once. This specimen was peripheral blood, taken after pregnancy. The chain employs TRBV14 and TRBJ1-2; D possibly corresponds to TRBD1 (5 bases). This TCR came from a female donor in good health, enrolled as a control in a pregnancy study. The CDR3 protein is CASSQDSGNYGYTF. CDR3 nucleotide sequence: TGTGCCAGCAGCCAAGATTCAGGGAACTATGGCTACACCTTC.